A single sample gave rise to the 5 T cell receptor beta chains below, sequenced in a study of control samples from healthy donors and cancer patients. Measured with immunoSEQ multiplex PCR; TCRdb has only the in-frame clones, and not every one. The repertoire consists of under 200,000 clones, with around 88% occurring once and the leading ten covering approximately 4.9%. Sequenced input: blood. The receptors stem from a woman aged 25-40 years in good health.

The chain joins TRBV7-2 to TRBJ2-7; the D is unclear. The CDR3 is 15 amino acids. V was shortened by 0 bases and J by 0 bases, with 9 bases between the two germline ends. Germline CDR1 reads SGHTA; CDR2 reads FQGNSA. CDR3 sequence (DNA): TGTGCCAGCAGCTTAGCGCTGGATTCCTCCTACGAGCAGTACTTC. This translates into CASSLALDSSYEQYF.

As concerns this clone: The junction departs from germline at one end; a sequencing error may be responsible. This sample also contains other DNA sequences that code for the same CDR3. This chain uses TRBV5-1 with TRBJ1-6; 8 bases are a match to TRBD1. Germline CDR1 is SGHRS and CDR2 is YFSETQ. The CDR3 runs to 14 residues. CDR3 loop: CASSLDRANSPLHF. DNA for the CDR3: TGCGCCAGCAGTTTGGACAGGGCCAATTCACCCCTCCACTTT.

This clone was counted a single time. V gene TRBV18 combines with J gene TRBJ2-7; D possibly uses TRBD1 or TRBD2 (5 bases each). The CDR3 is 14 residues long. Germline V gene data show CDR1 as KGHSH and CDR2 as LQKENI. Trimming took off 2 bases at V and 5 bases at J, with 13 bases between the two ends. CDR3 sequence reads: CASSPNGDGHEQYF. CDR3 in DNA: TGTGCCAGCTCACCAAATGGGGACGGCCACGAGCAGTACTTC.

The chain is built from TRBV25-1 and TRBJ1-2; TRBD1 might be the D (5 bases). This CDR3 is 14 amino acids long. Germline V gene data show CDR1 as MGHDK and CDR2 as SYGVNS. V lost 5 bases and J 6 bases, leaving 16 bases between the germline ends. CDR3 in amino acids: CASSRGTNDHGYTF. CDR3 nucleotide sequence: TGTGCCAGCAGTCGCGGGACTAATGATCATGGCTACACCTTC.

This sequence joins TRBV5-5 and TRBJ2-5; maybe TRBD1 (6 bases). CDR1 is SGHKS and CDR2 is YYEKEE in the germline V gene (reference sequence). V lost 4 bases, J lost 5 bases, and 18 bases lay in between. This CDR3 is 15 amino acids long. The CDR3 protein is CASSGSRGLGETQYF. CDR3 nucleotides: TGTGCCAGCAGCGGCTCCAGGGGATTAGGGGAGACCCAGTACTTC.